Below, one T cell receptor beta chain is given with its context. The V gene's germline CDR1 is LGHNA and CDR2 YSLEER. This CDR3 comprises 17 residues. The V end was cut by 1 base, the J end by 1 base, with 16 bases between. Here immunoSEQ multiplex PCR was the method, and the copy in TCRdb shows in-frame clones only, minus some. Here the sample spans over 200,000 clones, roughly 88% being singletons. The sample is drawn from a study of blood T cell repertoires in COVID-19. Study as a whole: Samples representing acute and convalescent COVID-19 were sourced from the United States, Italy and Spain.

The specimen sequenced was peripheral blood. The sequence came from a woman in her thirties with acute or convalescent COVID-19. The V call is TRBV4-3, the J call TRBJ1-1; D perhaps matches TRBD1 (5 bases). The CDR3 protein is CASSQAFKGPTNTEAFF. CDR3 DNA sequence: TGCGCCAGCAGCCAAGCGTTCAAGGGGCCGACGAACACTGAAGCTTTCTTT.